This TCR beta chain came from a study of blood T cell repertoires in COVID-19 (dated by TCRdb to 2019 to 2021). For the wider study: Samples covering the acute and convalescent phases of COVID-19 were provided by collaborators in the United States, Italy and Spain. The prospective study material was composed of cDNA or gDNA derived from T cells, B-cell-depleted T cells, or PBMCs. Subjects who had been exposed to COVID-19, were actively infected with it, or had recovered from it provided the deeply sampled blood TCRbeta repertoires that made up the dataset. The repertoires were made available in a free public database intended to serve as a resource for research on the immune response to SARS-CoV-2. The samples were drawn from the first 160 participants of the ongoing ImmuneRACE study and from over a thousand subjects provided by 6 global collaborators. Nearly every sample came with metadata listing a de-identified subject ID, COVID-19 status, age in years and sex. Where HLA class I and class II types were available, the types were taken from metadata supplied by the sample provider, not from assay-based typing. Study-level results and caveats: How much clinical and demographic metadata was included differed by source and by participant, and the metadata was provided uncurated.

In the prospective study, participants were 18 to 89 years old, resided in 25 or so geographic areas of the United States, and were enrolled through a virtual design. In the prospective study, participants were assigned to cohorts based on the clinical history participants reported in a screening survey and a study questionnaire. Recovered participants in ImmuneRACE Cohort 3 were defined as having two consecutive negative NP/OP PCR tests, clearance from a healthcare professional, or resolution of symptoms. In the prospective study, mobile phlebotomists collected whole blood, serum and a nasopharyngeal or oropharyngeal swab from each participant. Additional blood draws and questionnaires over an approximately 2-month period could optionally be provided by prospective study participants. Before DNA extraction, blood samples from the prospective study were shipped at room temperature or frozen. TCRbeta CDR3 regions were amplified from genomic DNA using the immunoSEQ Assay, a bias-controlled multiplex PCR. In the paper's pipeline: Nucleated cell counts per sample were estimated from amplification of reference gene primers within the assay. To quantify the absolute abundance of each unique TCRbeta CDR3 rearrangement, sequence reads were collapsed and filtered. For each sample, productive Simpson clonality was calculated as the square root of Simpson's diversity index across productive rearrangements. This is the immuneACCESS table as TCRdb keeps it, with only in-frame sequences that have V and J called. A part of the clones is gone; compared with another copy, unresolved V genes explain less than half, and the rest is unexplained. That table supplies the V and J calls and clone size; D and trimming were determined from the DNA. The sample profile shows 150,000 to 200,000 clones; roughly 80% of them were found once. About 8% of the sample is held by the ten biggest clonotypes.

Ends trimmed: V by 1 base, J by 3 bases; bases unmatched to a gene: 4. From its cysteine to its phenylalanine, the CDR3 spans 14 amino acids. The only DNA kept is the CDR3, 42 bases in frame from the first base. CDR1 and CDR2 are drawn from the germline V gene (reference sequence): SGHNT, YYREEE. This clone was recorded once. Which antigen it targets is not known. The sample holds no much larger clone one base away, and base qualities are not on file. The sequence was obtained from a woman in her fifties or sixties who had recovered from COVID-19. The specimen was PBMCs or T cells enriched from blood (not recorded which). Recombination linked TRBV5-4 to TRBJ2-7, and 7 junction bases match TRBD1. The DNA sequence reads TGTGCCAGCAGCTTGCCCGGGACAGTCTACGAGCAGTACTTC. It specifies CASSLPGTVYEQYF.